This T cell receptor (beta chain) originates from a study of neurological immune-mediated disorders. Trimming removed 5 bases from V and 5 bases from J, with 7 bases in between. This CDR3 is 12 amino acids long. MiXCR, applied by TCRdb to the 5' RACE reads, yields one record per CDR3 protein. The table lists roughly 70,000 distinct CDR3 sequences, around 3.9% of them singletons. This clonotype was counted ten times or more. The chain has TRBV12-3 or TRBV12-4 and TRBJ2-1; D is undetermined. Sequenced: PBMCs. The clonotype comes from a man younger than 45 with multiple sclerosis. Written as DNA, the CDR3 is TGTGCCAGCAGTATCAGGAACAATGAGCAGTTCTTC. Protein product: CASSIRNNEQFF.